Presented here are 13 T cell receptor beta chains from one specimen sequenced in a study of beta chain features in type 1 diabetes. Study-wide findings and caveats: Among patients with Type 1 diabetes, TCRB CDR3s were moderately but significantly shorter in every one of the four CD4+ subsets.

Every isolated RNA sample was fully reverse transcribed, so sequencing captured expressed TCRB transcripts. Repertoires were generated with immunoSEQ multiplex PCR, while TCRdb's copy carries only in-frame clones and drops some. Found here are fewer than 300,000 clones, approximately 10% of them singletons; the top ten hold around 0.015%. These receptors lack a known antigen. Specimen: naive CD4+ T cells from blood. The receptor source for this set is a man in his thirties or forties with type 1 diabetes.

The V call is TRBV4-3, the J call TRBJ2-6; no clear D gene. Germline assignment: CDR1 LGHNA and CDR2 YSLEER. The CDR3 covers 15 residues. The germline V and J ends were trimmed by 0 bases and 0 bases, with 3 bases remaining between them. CDR3 amino acids: CASSQEASGANVLTF. The DNA of the CDR3 is TGCGCCAGCAGCCAAGAAGCCTCTGGGGCCAACGTCCTGACTTTC.

This clone was seen only a few times. The J gene is TRBJ1-5, the V gene TRBV4-2; 7 bases match TRBD1. J lost 7 bases, V lost 1 base, and 4 bases had no gene match. The length of the CDR3 is 14 residues. Per germline, CDR1 LGHNA and CDR2 YNFKEQ. The CDR3 DNA sequence: TGTGCCAGCAGCCAAGGAAGACAGGGCCAGCCCCAGCATTTT. Translating it yields CASSQGRQGQPQHF.

This clone has just a few counts. The chain couples TRBV30 to TRBJ2-2; TRBD1 agrees at 7 bases. Germline-derived CDR1 and CDR2 are GTSNPN and SVGIG (reference sequence). There are 16 residues in the CDR3. The ends lost 2 bases at V and 3 bases at J; junction bases unmatched: 9. CDR3 coding DNA: TGTGCCTGGAGTTCCAAGACAGGGTGGGACACCGGGGAGCTGTTTTTT. This sequence encodes CAWSSKTGWDTGELFF.

This clone was recorded a few times. This chain links TRBV29-1 with TRBJ1-2; D is perhaps TRBD1 (5 bases). The CDR3 is made up of 12 amino acids. Trimming took off 5 bases at V and 3 bases at J, with 10 bases between the two ends. Germline V gene lookup returns CDR1 SQVTM and CDR2 ANQGSEA. CDR3 in amino acids: CSVHVTDYGYTF. The CDR3 DNA follows: TGCAGCGTTCACGTGACAGACTATGGCTACACCTTC.

The rearrangement links TRBV11-2 to TRBJ2-4; TRBD2 matches at 7 bases. V shed 3 bases and J 8 bases; nucleotides not matched to a gene: 4. The CDR3 sequence is 13 residues long. CDR1 SGHAT and CDR2 FQNNGV come from the germline V gene. In nucleotides, the CDR3 is TGTGCCAGCAGCTTGGGGGGGGTAGACATTCAGTACTTC. As protein: CASSLGGVDIQYF.

This chain joins TRBV4-1 and TRBJ2-6; 8 bases match TRBD1. The CDR3 runs to 15 residues. Looked up from germline, CDR1 is MGHRA and CDR2 is YSYEKL. The J segment lost 2 bases and the V segment lost 4 bases, leaving 1 base of the junction unmatched. The CDR3, as DNA: TGCGCCAGCAGCCTGGACAGGGCTGGGGCCAACGTCCTGACTTTC. Translated: CASSLDRAGANVLTF.

There are a few counts of this clone. The CDR3 DNA reads as TGTGCCAGCAACAGGTGGGCCGGGGAGCTGTTTTTT. Translating gives CASNRWAGELFF. V is TRBV5-5 and J is TRBJ2-2; possible D gene TRBD1, 5 bases. V was pared by 6 bases and J by 6 bases, with 9 bases between. The CDR3 spans 12 residues. The V gene's germline CDR1 is SGHKS and CDR2 YYEKEE (reference sequence).

The J gene is TRBJ1-5, the V gene TRBV9; D might be TRBD1 (6 bases). Between the trimmed V and J ends, which lost 3 bases and 7 bases, there was a span of 17 bases. The CDR3 covers 15 residues. Germline CDR1 and CDR2: SGDLS and YYNGEE. CDR3 amino acids: CASSETTGRHQPQHF. The CDR3 nucleotides are TGTGCCAGCAGCGAGACAACAGGGAGACACCAGCCCCAGCATTTT.

This clone was found a few times. V and J are TRBV2 and TRBJ1-6, with D unclear. The ends were cut back, 5 bases at V and 8 bases at J, with 16 bases in the middle. The CDR3 loop spans 15 amino acids. Germline V gene lookup returns CDR1 SNHLY and CDR2 FYNNEI. The CDR3 reads CASSFRGLADSPLHF. CDR3 DNA: TGTGCCAGCAGTTTTCGAGGGTTGGCGGATTCACCCCTCCACTTT.

This clone was detected a few times. V is TRBV4-3 and J is TRBJ2-3, with D possibly matching TRBD1 (6 bases). Germline V gene sequence: CDR1 LGHNA, CDR2 YSLEER. This CDR3 region has 15 residues. Trimming stripped 0 bases from V and 2 bases from J, with 9 bases between. The CDR3 region is CASSQDRGVTDTQYF. The CDR3 DNA reads TGCGCCAGCAGCCAAGACAGGGGCGTCACAGATACGCAGTATTTT.

The V call is TRBV5-1, the J call TRBJ2-7, with D tentatively TRBD2 (6 bases). V shed 3 bases and J shed 3 bases, with 13 bases lying between them. The germline gives CDR1 SGHRS, CDR2 YFSETQ. There are 14 residues in the CDR3. CDR3 in amino acids: CASSSGGLLYEQYF. Here the CDR3 DNA reads TGCGCCAGCAGCTCCGGAGGGCTTCTCTACGAGCAGTACTTC.

This clone was picked up a small number of times. The J gene is TRBJ2-7, the V gene TRBV5-1; D may be TRBD2 (5 bases). Germline loops: CDR1 SGHRS, CDR2 YFSETQ. The CDR3 length is 15 residues. V lost 1 base, J lost 1 base, and 12 bases lay in between. The CDR3 sequence is CASSLREGRSYEQYF. The CDR3 DNA reads as TGCGCCAGCAGCTTGAGAGAGGGTAGGTCCTACGAGCAGTACTTC.

This clone has just a few counts. This chain uses TRBV18 with TRBJ1-2; D is unclear. Per germline, CDR1 KGHSH and CDR2 LQKENI. V lost 4 bases and J 8 bases, leaving 23 bases between the germline ends. CDR3 length: 16 amino acids. The CDR3 DNA reads as TGTGCCAGCTCACGGAACTCGCGGACTGCCCTAGGGGGCTACACCTTC. This codes for CASSRNSRTALGGYTF.